This TCR beta chain stems from a study of T cells expressing NK-cell markers. Findings and limits, study-wide: A handful of donors likewise had their CD3+CD56-NKG2C+ fraction led by these clonotypes.

A note on this clonotype: Antigen specificity is unknown.

The authors made TCR beta cDNA libraries by 5'RACE template switching. This switching added a universal primer site and UMIs. No DNA is given; TCRdb re-called the 5' RACE reads and lists each CDR3 protein once. The sample totals roughly 300,000 distinct CDR3 sequences. Sequencing was carried out using blood T cells: a sorted CD56 or NKG2C T cell subset, CD4+ or CD8+ T cells, or bulk PBMC T cells (not recorded which). The receptor's source is a woman aged 18-70 years in good health.

The CDR3 loop reads CASSRLENNEQFF. The chain joins TRBV3-1 to TRBJ2-1; TCRdb calls TRBD2, which cannot be checked without DNA. The germline gives CDR1 LGHDT, CDR2 YNNKEL (reference sequence). The CDR3 is 13 residues long.